The clone carrying this T cell receptor beta chain was observed a handful of times. Its specificity is not known. Germline CDR1 is WNHNN and CDR2 is SYGVQD (reference sequence). This CDR3 region has 14 residues. V shed 2 bases and J shed 5 bases, with 13 bases lying between them. The sample comes from a study of response to subunit inactivated influenza vaccine. Study-wide points: The study's authors posited that every seasonal influenza vaccination enlists few new T cells.

TCRdb reprocessed the RT-PCR reads with MiXCR, giving one entry per CDR3 protein. The data show hundreds of thousands of distinct CDR3 sequences, roughly 22% seen once. The V call is TRBV10-1, the J call TRBJ2-7; D tentatively fits TRBD1 or TRBD2 (6 bases each). Sample: PBMCs from blood, taken roughly 20 months after vaccination. The clonotype was recovered from a man between 50 and 69 years old who received an inactivated influenza vaccine. CDR3 sequence: CASSEIRGPNEQYF. Here the CDR3 DNA reads TGCGCCAGCAGTGAGATCCGGGGGCCCAACGAGCAGTACTTC.